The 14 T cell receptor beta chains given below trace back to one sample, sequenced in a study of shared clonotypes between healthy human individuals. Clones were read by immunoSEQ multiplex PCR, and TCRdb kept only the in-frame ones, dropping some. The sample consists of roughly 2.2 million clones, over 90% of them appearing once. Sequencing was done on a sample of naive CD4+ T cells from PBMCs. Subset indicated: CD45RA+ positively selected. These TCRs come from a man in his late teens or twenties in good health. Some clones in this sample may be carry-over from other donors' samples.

The CDR3 sequence is CASSSWDHYNEQFF. The CDR3 DNA reads as TGTGCCAGCAGCTCTTGGGATCACTACAATGAGCAGTTCTTC. The gene calls are TRBV7-2 and TRBJ2-1; D not certain. The germline V gene encodes CDR1 SGHTA and CDR2 FQGNSA. This CDR3 contains 14 residues. Trimming removed 4 bases from V and 3 bases from J, with 10 bases in between.

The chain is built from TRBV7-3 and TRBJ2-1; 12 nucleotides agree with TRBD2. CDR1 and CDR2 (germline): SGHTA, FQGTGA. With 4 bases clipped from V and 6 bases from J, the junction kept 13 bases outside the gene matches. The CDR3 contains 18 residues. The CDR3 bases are TGTGCCAGCAGCTCCCAAGCTGGACTAGCGGGATCGATCAATGAGCAGTTCTTC. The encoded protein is CASSSQAGLAGSINEQFF.

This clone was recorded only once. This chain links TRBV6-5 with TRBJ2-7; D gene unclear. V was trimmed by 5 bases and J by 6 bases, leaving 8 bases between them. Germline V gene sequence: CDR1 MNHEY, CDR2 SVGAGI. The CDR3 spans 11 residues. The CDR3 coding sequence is TGTGCCAGCAGTCTAAGGGCCGAGCAGTACTTC. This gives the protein CASSLRAEQYF.

This chain's CDR3 is CASSVDGGNEQYF. DNA of the CDR3: TGCGCCAGCAGCGTGGACGGGGGGAACGAGCAGTACTTC. The J gene is TRBJ2-7, the V gene TRBV5-1, with 7 bases aligning to TRBD2. The CDR3 contains 13 residues. The V gene end was trimmed by 4 bases and the J gene end by 5 bases; junction bases not matched to a gene: 6. Germline CDR1 and CDR2: SGHRS and YFSETQ.

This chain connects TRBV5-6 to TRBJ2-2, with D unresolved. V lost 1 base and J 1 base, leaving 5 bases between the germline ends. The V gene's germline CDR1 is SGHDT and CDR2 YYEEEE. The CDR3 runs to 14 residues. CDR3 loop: CASSLSGNTGELFF. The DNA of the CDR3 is TGTGCCAGCAGCTTGTCGGGGAACACCGGGGAGCTGTTTTTT.

CDR3 amino acids: CASSWGGNTYNEQFF. The CDR3 DNA follows: TGTGCCAGCAGCTGGGGCGGTAACACCTACAATGAGCAGTTCTTC. The chain is built from TRBV5-5 and TRBJ2-1; D may be TRBD1 (5 bases). This CDR3 is 15 amino acids long. Looked up from germline, CDR1 is SGHKS and CDR2 is YYEKEE (reference sequence). V was shortened by 3 bases and J by 2 bases, with 12 bases between the two germline ends.

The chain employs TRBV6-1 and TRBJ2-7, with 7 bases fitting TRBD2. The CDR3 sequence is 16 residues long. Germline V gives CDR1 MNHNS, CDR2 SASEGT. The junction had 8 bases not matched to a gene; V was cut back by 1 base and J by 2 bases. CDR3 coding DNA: TGTGCCAGCAGTGAAGGGATCATGGGAGGGGCCTACGAGCAGTACTTC. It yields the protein CASSEGIMGGAYEQYF.

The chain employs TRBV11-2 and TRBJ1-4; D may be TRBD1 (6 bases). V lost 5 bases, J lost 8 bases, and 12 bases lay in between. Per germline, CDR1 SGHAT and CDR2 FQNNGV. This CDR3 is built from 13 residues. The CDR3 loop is CASSPRGREKLFF. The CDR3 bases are TGTGCCAGCAGCCCTCGGGGGCGGGAAAAACTGTTTTTT.

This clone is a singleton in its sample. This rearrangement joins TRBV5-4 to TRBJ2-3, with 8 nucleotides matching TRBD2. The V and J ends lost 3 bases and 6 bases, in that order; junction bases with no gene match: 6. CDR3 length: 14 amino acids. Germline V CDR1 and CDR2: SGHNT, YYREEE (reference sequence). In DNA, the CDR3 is TGTGCCAGCAGCTCTCGACTAGCGCGGGATACGCAGTATTTT. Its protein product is CASSSRLARDTQYF.

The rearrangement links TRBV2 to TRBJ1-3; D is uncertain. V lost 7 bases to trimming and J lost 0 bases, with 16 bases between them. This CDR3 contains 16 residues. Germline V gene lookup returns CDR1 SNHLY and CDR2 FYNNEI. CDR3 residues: CASTREGFYSGNTIYF. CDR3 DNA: TGTGCCAGCACCCGCGAAGGATTCTACTCTGGAAACACCATATATTTT. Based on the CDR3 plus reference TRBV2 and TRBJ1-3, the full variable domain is EPEVTQTPSHQVTQMGQEVILRCVPISNHLYFYWYRQILGQKVEFLVSFYNNEISEKSEIFDDQFSVERPDGSNFTLKIRSTKLEDSAMYFCASTREGFYSGNTIYFGEGSWLTVV.

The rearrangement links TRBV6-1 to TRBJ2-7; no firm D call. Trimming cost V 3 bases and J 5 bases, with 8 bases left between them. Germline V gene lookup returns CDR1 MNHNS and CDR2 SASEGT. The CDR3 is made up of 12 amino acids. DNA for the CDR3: TGTGCCAGCAGTGAGACAACAAACGAGCAGTACTTC. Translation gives CASSETTNEQYF.

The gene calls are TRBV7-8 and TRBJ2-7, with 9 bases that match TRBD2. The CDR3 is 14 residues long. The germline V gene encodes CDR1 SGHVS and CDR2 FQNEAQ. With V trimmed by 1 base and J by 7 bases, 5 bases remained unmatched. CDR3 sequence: CASSLVSGSIEQYF. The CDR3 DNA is TGTGCCAGCAGCTTAGTTAGCGGGAGTATTGAGCAGTACTTC.

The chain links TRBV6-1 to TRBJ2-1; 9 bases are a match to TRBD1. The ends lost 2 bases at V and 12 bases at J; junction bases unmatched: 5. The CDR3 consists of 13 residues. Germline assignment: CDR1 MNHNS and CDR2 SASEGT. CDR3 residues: CASSENRGRGQFF. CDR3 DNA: TGTGCCAGCAGTGAAAACAGGGGGCGCGGGCAGTTCTTC.

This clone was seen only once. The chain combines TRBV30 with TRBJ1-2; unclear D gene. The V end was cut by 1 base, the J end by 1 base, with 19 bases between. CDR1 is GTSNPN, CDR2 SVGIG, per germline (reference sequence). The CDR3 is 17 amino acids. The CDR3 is CAWSGDRTWAGNYGYTF. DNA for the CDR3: TGTGCCTGGAGTGGAGATCGGACTTGGGCGGGTAACTATGGCTACACCTTC.